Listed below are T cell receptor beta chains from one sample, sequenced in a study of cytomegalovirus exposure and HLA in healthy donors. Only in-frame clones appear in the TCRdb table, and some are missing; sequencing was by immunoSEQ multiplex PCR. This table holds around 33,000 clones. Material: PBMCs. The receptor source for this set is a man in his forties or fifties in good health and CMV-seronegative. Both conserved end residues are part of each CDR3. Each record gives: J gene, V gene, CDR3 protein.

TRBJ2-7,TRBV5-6,CASSSLGQGYEQYF
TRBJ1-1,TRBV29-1,CSVAGGGGTEAFF
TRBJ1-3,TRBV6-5,CASSFRAKGNTIYF
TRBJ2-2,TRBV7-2,CASSLSPGSNTGELFF
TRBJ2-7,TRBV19,CASSDIYEQYF
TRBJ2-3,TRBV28,CASPASGGTDTQYF
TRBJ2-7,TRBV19,CASSIGMAGDYEQYF
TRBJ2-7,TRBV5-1,CASSLGSGRYEQYF
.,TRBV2,CASSIGVYEQYF
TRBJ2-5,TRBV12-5,CASGQEGVRETQYF
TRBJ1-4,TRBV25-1,CASSESGLVEKLFF
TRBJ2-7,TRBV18,CASSPPGFEQYF
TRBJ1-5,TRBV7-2,CASSLPGQALPQHF
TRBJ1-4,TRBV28,CASRDRSSEKLFF
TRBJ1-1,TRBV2,CASSGQGNTEAFF
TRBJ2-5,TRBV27,CASSYTGGKETQYF
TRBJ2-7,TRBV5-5,CASRFDQARYEQYF
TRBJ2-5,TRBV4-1,CASSQDSGTAETQYF
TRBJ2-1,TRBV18,CASSLLTGGQGNEQFF
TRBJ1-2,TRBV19,CASSKGQPANYGYTF
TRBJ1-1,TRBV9,CASSVGDRENTEAFF
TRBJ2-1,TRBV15,CATSRDIFFTGTSGYNEQFF
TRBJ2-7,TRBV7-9,CATRMGQHPYEQYF
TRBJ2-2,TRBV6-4,CASSEKAGGTGELFF
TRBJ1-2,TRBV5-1,CASSGDSEASTF
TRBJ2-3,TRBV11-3,CASSQGLETDTQYF
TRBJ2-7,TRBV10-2,CASRDTGVLDEQYF
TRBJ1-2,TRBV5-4,CASSAPVDYGYTF
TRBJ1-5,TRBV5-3,CARHKITNSNQPQHF
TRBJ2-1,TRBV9,CASSSRAGGGDNEQFF
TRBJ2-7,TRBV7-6,CASSLVTVSGEQYF
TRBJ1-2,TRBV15,CATSRTQGAANYGYTF
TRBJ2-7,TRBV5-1,CASSLRGARYEQYF
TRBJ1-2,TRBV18,CASSPLLSQGTNYGYTF
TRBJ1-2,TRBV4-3,CASSRTGQGNYGYTF
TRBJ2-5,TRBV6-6,CASSTPGQGWVETQYF
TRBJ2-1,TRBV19,CASSFRLAGRSYNEQFF
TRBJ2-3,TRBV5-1,CASSFGLAGVDTQYF
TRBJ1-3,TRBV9,CASSPRAGFGNTIYF
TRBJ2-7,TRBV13,CASSSGLASVGAYEQYF